The sequence of this TCR beta chain was determined in a study of blood T cells in healthy people across ages. Study-wide background: About one barcoded beta molecule was captured per two T cells (by template switching). Study-level results: Nothing was known about donor CMV status, and this possibly confounded expanded clonotype changes. Strong correlation linked observed beta diversity and percent naive T cells.

This clonotype was seen only a few times. The antigen is unknown. A J-beta primer mix and a sample-barcoded 5' primer were used in a second PCR of roughly 7 to 12 cycles. TCRdb re-analysed the 5' RACE reads in MiXCR, keeping a single row per CDR3 protein. The sample contains about 630,000 distinct CDR3 sequences, around a fifth of which appear only once. CDR3 size: 13 residues. In germline, CDR1 is MNHEY, CDR2 SVGEGT. This TCR was sampled from a man between 65 and 85 years old in good health. Sequencing was done on a sample of blood. V usage is TRBV6-2 or TRBV6-3 and J usage is TRBJ2-5, with 8 positions matching TRBD2. Near its end, the DNA agrees better with TRBJ2-1, so the J call may be wrong. The CDR3 nucleotides read TGTGCCAGCAGTAGAGCGGGAGTATATGAGCAGTTCTTC. As protein: CASSRAGVYEQFF.